Below, one T cell receptor beta chain is given with its context. Antigen unknown. The data were produced by immunoSEQ multiplex PCR, yet TCRdb's version contains in-frame clones alone and is incomplete. Of approximately 59,000 clones listed, about 91% are singletons. Patients all relapsed after autologous stem cell transplantation, and there was variation in brentuximab vedotin exposure. This sample is drawn from a study of PD-1 blockade in classical Hodgkin lymphoma. Overall study: Patients got intravenous nivolumab 3 mg/kg every 2 weeks.

This CDR3 contains 13 residues. Germline CDR1 and CDR2: SGDLS and YYNGEE. Trimming stripped 3 bases from V and 5 bases from J, with 11 bases between. Findings and limits, study-wide: Patients who began taking nivolumab under 1 year after ASCT were left out. Newly diagnosed patients were said to have less baseline TCR diversity than healthy donors did. Differences between repertoires have undefined causes, possibly disease activity or prior therapy.

The sequence was collected from a human donor with classical Hodgkin lymphoma. The specimen comprised peripheral blood mononuclear cells (PBMCs), sampled before the second cycle of nivolumab. V usage is TRBV9 and J usage is TRBJ1-2; tentative D call: TRBD1 (5 bases). In DNA form, the CDR3 reads TGTGCCAGCAGCGGGGACCCGTCGTATGGCTACACCTTC. It is translated as CASSGDPSYGYTF.